Following are 9 T cell receptor beta chains from one sample sequenced in a study of post-analysis software for immune sequencing data. Broader study findings: Five TRBV segments were more frequent in patients than controls; TRBV5-6, TRBV5-1 and TRBV20-1 belonged to this group.

What these receptors recognize is not known. The TCR beta cDNA libraries contained unique molecular identifiers. One entry per CDR3 protein results from TCRdb running MiXCR on the PCR reads. Of about 540,000 distinct CDR3 sequences listed, approximately 34% are singletons. Sequencing was carried out using blood. These receptors originate from a girl aged 2 to 17 with multiple sclerosis.

This clonotype was seen only a few times. The chain links TRBV3-1 to TRBJ2-7; D ambiguous. Trimming shortened V by 0 bases and J by 6 bases, and 9 bases separated the two germline ends. This CDR3 region has 13 residues. Germline assignment: CDR1 LGHDT and CDR2 YNNKEL (reference sequence). CDR3 DNA sequence: TGTGCCAGCAGCCAAGATACGAAAGGCGAGCAGTACTTC. Encoded protein: CASSQDTKGEQYF.

Only a few counts were recorded for this clonotype. In nucleotides, the CDR3 is TGCGCCAGCAGCTCCACCGGGACAGTACTCTCTGGAGGAGAGACCCAGTACTTC. This translates into CASSSTGTVLSGGETQYF. This chain joins TRBV5-1 and TRBJ2-5; 7 nucleotides agree with TRBD1. From germline, CDR1 is SGHRS and CDR2 YFSETQ. CDR3 length equals 18 residues. After removal of 3 bases from V and 4 bases from J, the junction contained 18 bases not matched to a gene.

This clonotype was recorded once. The chain recombines TRBV6-2 or TRBV6-3 with TRBJ1-6; no reliable D call. CDR3 length: 16 amino acids. CDR1 and CDR2 from the germline V gene are MNHEY and SVGEGT. The V and J ends lost 2 bases and 0 bases respectively, with 8 bases between them. CDR3 in amino acids: CASSYGPSSYNSPLHF. The CDR3 DNA is TGTGCCAGCAGTTACGGGCCAAGCTCCTATAATTCACCCCTCCACTTT.

The table lists this clonotype with a few counts. The chain is built from TRBV5-1 and TRBJ2-3; 9 nucleotides align to TRBD2. Per the germline V gene, CDR1 is SGHRS and CDR2 is YFSETQ. Trimming at V came to 4 bases and at J to 1 base, leaving 4 bases not matched to a gene. This CDR3 comprises 15 residues. The CDR3 loop reads CASSQTSGRTDTQYF. The CDR3, as DNA: TGCGCCAGCAGCCAAACTAGCGGGCGCACAGATACGCAGTATTTT.

The gene calls are TRBV5-1 and TRBJ2-1; D not resolved. Germline-derived CDR1 and CDR2 are SGHRS and YFSETQ. The CDR3 length is 13 residues. Trimming pared 0 bases from V and 7 bases from J, leaving 8 bases between. The CDR3 reads CASSLGARNEQFF. CDR3 DNA: TGCGCCAGCAGCTTGGGGGCAAGGAATGAGCAGTTCTTC.

The gene calls are TRBV6-1 and TRBJ2-1, with 12 bases fitting TRBD1. Unmatched junction bases numbered 9, after V lost 10 bases and J lost 8 bases. Per the germline V gene, CDR1 is MNHNS and CDR2 is SASEGT. CDR3 length: 14 amino acids. The CDR3 DNA sequence: TGTGCCAACTCGGGACAGGGGGCAAGTGATGAGCAGTTCTTC. Amino acid sequence: CANSGQGASDEQFF.

This clonotype was picked up a small number of times. This rearrangement joins TRBV28 to TRBJ2-6, with D tentatively TRBD1 or TRBD2 (5 bases each). This CDR3 is 17 amino acids long. Per the germline V gene, CDR1 is MDHEN and CDR2 is SYDVKM. Between the trimmed V and J ends, which lost 3 bases and 0 bases, there was a span of 12 bases. The CDR3 reads CASSFVGRGSGANVLTF. DNA for the CDR3: TGTGCCAGCAGTTTCGTGGGACGGGGCTCTGGGGCCAACGTCCTGACTTTC.

This clonotype was recorded once. CDR3 amino acids: CASSLGASGNTYEQYF. The CDR3 region has the DNA TGTGCCAGCAGTTTAGGGGCTAGCGGTAATACCTACGAGCAGTACTTC. The chain combines TRBV12-3 or TRBV12-4 with TRBJ2-7; 7 nucleotides align to TRBD2. CDR3 size: 16 residues. V lost 1 base to trimming and J lost 2 bases; unmatched junction nucleotides: 8.

The chain couples TRBV20-1 to TRBJ2-7, with D maybe TRBD1 (5 bases). Trimming shortened V by 0 bases and J by 1 base, and 13 bases separated the two germline ends. The CDR3 has 15 residues. Germline CDR1 is DFQATT and CDR2 is SNEGSKA (reference sequence). The CDR3 spells CSARDPPQGSYEQYF. DNA of the CDR3: TGCAGTGCTAGAGACCCACCTCAGGGTTCCTACGAGCAGTACTTC.